One sample yielded the 5 T cell receptor beta chains listed below, sequenced in a study of tumor-infiltrating lymphocytes in primary liver carcinoma. From around 0.5 ug total RNA, TCR beta cDNA was generated with a primer in the constant region. Slightly modified ARM-PCR, run as three nested multiplex PCR rounds, produced the TCR beta libraries. Running 9 to 11 cycles apiece, the first two PCR rounds relied on TRBV1-TRBV30 forward primers together with a C-beta reverse primer. TCRdb called the multiplex PCR reads again in MiXCR, with one record for every CDR3 protein. In the table there are fewer than 400,000 distinct CDR3 sequences, approximately 60% of which are singletons. Unsorted whole blood yielded blood RNA, and germline DNA was extracted as well. The sequencing sample was made of peripheral blood. The receptors stem from a man aged 35 to 55 with primary liver carcinoma and hepatitis B virus infection.

This clonotype was detected ten times or more. The genes are TRBV4-1 and TRBJ1-2, with 9 positions matching TRBD1. CDR1 and CDR2 (germline): MGHRA, YSYEKL. CDR3 length equals 17 residues. The V segment lost 4 bases and the J segment 8 bases; nucleotides outside the gene matches: 17. This CDR3 reads CASSPYSPGQGLQGYTF. The CDR3 coding sequence is TGCGCCAGCAGCCCGTATTCACCGGGACAGGGCCTTCAAGGCTACACCTTC.

This clonotype was seen just once. A clone one base away is much larger, so this may be a read error. V is TRBV12-3 or TRBV12-4 and J is TRBJ1-5; D tentatively reads TRBD1 or TRBD2 (6 bases each). Gene TRBJ2-3 matches the end of the DNA better, so the J call may be wrong. This CDR3 is 13 amino acids long. The CDR3 sequence is CASSTRGGGPQYF. The CDR3 bases are TGTGCCAGCAGTACGAGGGGTGGGGGGCCCCAGTATTTT.

As to this clonotype: A read error may be the cause here, since a much bigger clone is one base away. The rearrangement uses TRBV10-3 and TRBJ2-5; D unclear. This CDR3 has 12 residues. Germline V gene lookup returns CDR1 ENHRY and CDR2 SYGVKD. The CDR3 spells CTISETSETQYF. CDR3 coding DNA: TGTACCATCAGTGAGACGTCGGAGACCCAGTACTTC.

As for this clonotype: A much more abundant neighbour one base away suggests this may be a read error. This chain joins TRBV5-4 and TRBJ2-3; D perhaps matches TRBD1 (5 bases). V dropped 0 bases and J dropped 7 bases, with 12 bases sitting between them. Germline V gene data show CDR1 as SGHNT and CDR2 as YYREEE (reference sequence). The CDR3 is 14 amino acids. The CDR3 sequence is CASSLEGQGYTQYF. The CDR3 nucleotides read TGTGCCAGCAGCTTGGAGGGGCAGGGTTATACGCAGTATTTT.

As for this clonotype: The junction does not match germline at one end; this may be a read error. The genes are TRBV6-2 or TRBV6-3 and TRBJ1-4, with TRBD1 matching 7 bases. Looked up from germline, CDR1 is MNHEY and CDR2 is SVGEGT. CDR3 length equals 17 residues. The CDR3 DNA is TGTGCCAGCAGTCACCCTCCCTGGGACAGCTTGAATGAAAAACTGTCTTTT. Encoded protein: CASSHPPWDSLNEKLSF.